Sequencing of this T cell receptor beta chain was carried out in a study of response to subunit inactivated influenza vaccine. Study-level points and caveats: T cells newly recruited by each seasonal influenza vaccination are few, the authors suggested.

The CDR3 covers 16 residues. Germline assignment: CDR1 DFQATT and CDR2 SNEGSKA (reference sequence). V trimming: 2 bases; J trimming: 4 bases; junction bases outside the gene matches: 7. This clonotype was seen a few times. The antigen is unknown. TCRdb analysed the RT-PCR reads with MiXCR anew, one entry per CDR3 protein. The data hold approximately 500,000 distinct CDR3 sequences, with under 15% observed a single time. The clonotype comes from a man between 45 and 60 years old who received an inactivated influenza vaccine. V is TRBV20-1 and J is TRBJ2-2, with 10 bases identical to TRBD2. Source: PBMCs from blood, taken about 40 days after vaccination. The CDR3 protein is CSARQAGGPITGELFF. DNA for the CDR3: TGCAGTGCTAGACAAGCGGGAGGGCCCATCACCGGGGAGCTGTTTTTT.